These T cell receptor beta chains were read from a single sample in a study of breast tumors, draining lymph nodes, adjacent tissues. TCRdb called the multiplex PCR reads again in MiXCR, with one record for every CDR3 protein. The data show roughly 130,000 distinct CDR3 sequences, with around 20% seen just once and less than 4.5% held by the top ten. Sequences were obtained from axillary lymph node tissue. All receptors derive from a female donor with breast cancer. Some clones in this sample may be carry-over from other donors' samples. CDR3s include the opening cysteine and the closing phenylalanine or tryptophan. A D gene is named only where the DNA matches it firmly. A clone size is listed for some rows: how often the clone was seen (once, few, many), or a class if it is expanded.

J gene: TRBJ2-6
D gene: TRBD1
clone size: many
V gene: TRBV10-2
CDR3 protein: CASMPGGSGANVLTF
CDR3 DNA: TGCGCCAGCATGCCAGGGGGCTCTGGGGCCAACGTCCTGACTTTC

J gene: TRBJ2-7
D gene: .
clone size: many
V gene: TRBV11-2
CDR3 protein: CASSLFLGSLYEQYF
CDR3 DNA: TGTGCCAGCAGCTTATTCCTAGGGTCACTGTACGAGCAGTACTTC

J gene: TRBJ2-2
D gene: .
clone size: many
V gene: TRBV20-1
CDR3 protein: CSAPGGTNTGELFF
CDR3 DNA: TGCAGTGCTCCCGGAGGGACCAACACCGGGGAGCTGTTTTTT

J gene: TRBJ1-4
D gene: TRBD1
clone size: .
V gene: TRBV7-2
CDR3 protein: CASSLATGTGALRGGEKLFF
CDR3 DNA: TGTGCTAGCAGCTTAGCGACAGGGACAGGGGCCCTTCGGGGAGGTGAAAAACTGTTTTTT

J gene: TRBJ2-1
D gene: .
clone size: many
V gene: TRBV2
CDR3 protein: CASLFSRSYNEQFF
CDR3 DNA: TGTGCCAGCCTATTTAGCCGTTCCTACAATGAGCAGTTCTTC

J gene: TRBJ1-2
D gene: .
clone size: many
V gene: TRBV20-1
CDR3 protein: CSARAVQGEDYGYTF
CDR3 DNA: TGCAGTGCTAGAGCTGTACAAGGGGAAGACTATGGCTACACCTTC

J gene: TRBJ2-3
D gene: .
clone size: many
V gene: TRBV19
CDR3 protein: CASSPAPLTDTQYF
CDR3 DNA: TGTGCCAGTAGTCCTGCCCCGCTCACAGATACGCAGTATTTT

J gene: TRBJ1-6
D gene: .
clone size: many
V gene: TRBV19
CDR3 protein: CASSRGLQSPLHF
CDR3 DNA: TGTGCCAGTAGTAGGGGGCTACAGTCACCCCTCCACTTT

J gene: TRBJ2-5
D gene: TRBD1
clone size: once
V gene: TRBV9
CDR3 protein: CASRGTADGTQYF
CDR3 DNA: TGTGCCAGCAGAGGGACAGCCGATGGGACCCAGTACTTC

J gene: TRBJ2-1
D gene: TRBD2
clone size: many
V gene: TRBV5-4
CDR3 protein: CASSLAAGGSWNEQFF
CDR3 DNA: TGTGCCAGCAGCTTGGCGGCGGGGGGATCGTGGAATGAGCAGTTCTTC

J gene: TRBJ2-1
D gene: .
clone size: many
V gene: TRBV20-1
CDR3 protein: CSARPLYNEQFF
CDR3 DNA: TGCAGTGCTAGACCCCTTTACAATGAGCAGTTCTTC

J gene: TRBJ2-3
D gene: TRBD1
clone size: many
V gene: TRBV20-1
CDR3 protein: CSATGQGAWDTQYF
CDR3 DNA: TGCAGTGCTACGGGACAGGGGGCTTGGGATACGCAGTATTTT

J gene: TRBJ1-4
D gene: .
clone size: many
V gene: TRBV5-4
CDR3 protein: CASSPEMASPNEKLFF
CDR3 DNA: TGTGCCAGCAGCCCGGAGATGGCCTCTCCTAATGAAAAACTGTTTTTT

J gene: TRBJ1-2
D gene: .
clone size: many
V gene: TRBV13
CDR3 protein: CASSPGHYGYTF
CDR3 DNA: TGTGCCAGCAGCCCGGGACACTATGGCTACACCTTC

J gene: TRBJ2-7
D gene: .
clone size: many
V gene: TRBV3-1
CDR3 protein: CASSQVLAYEQYF
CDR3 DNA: TGTGCCAGCAGCCAAGTGCTAGCCTACGAGCAGTACTTC

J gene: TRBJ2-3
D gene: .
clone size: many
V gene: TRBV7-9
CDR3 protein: CASSPGVGTSTDTQYF
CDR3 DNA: TGTGCCAGCAGCCCGGGGGTCGGGACTAGCACAGATACGCAGTATTTT

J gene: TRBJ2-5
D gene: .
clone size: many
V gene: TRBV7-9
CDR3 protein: CASSLTGIRETQYF
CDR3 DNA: TGTGCCAGCAGCTTAACGGGTATCCGAGAGACCCAGTACTTC

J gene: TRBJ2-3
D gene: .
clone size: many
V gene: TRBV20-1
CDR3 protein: CSAYRNTDTQYF
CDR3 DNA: TGCAGCGCATACAGGAATACAGATACGCAGTATTTT

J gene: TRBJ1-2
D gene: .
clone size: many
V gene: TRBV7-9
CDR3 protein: CASSLDTGTLYGYTF
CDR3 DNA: TGTGCCAGCAGCTTGGACACCGGGACACTCTATGGCTACACCTTC

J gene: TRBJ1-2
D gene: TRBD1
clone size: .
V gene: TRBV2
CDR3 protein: CASSARTGGTDGYTF
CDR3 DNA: TGCGCCAGCAGTGCCCGGACAGGGGGTACGGACGGCTACACCTTC

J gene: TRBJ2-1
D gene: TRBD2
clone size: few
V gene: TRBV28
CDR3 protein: CASSLPGLAGIEQFF
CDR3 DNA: TGTGCCAGCAGTCTACCGGGACTAGCGGGAATTGAGCAGTTCTTC

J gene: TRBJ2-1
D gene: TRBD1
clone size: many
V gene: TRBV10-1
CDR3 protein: CASSEGQGDTEQFF
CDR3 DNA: TGCGCCAGCAGTGAAGGACAGGGGGATACTGAGCAGTTCTTC

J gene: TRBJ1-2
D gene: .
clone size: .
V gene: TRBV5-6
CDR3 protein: CVSSILRRGYTF
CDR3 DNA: TGTGTCAGCAGCATCCTCAGGCGAGGCTACACCTTC

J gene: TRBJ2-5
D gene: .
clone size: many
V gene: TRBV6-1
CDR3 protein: CASRILGEAETQYF
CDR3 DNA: TGTGCCAGCAGGATACTAGGTGAAGCGGAGACCCAGTACTTC

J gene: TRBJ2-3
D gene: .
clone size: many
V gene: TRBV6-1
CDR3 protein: CASADIASTDTQYF
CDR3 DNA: TGTGCCAGCGCCGACATCGCTAGCACAGATACGCAGTATTTT

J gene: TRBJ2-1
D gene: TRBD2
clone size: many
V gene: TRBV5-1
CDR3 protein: CASRASGWGVNEQFF
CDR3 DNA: TGCGCCAGCCGCGCTAGCGGTTGGGGGGTCAATGAGCAGTTCTTC

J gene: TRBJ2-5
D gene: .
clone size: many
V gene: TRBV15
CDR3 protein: CATSRGSGRAKETQYF
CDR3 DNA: TGTGCCACCAGCAGAGGGTCGGGCAGGGCGAAAGAGACCCAGTACTTC

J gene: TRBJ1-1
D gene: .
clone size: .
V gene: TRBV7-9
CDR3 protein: CASLRAGNTEAFF
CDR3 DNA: TGTGCCAGCTTGAGGGCGGGGAACACTGAAGCTTTCTTT

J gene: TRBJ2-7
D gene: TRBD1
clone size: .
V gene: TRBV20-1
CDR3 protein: CSALRQGELRYEQYF
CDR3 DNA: TGCAGTGCTCTTAGACAGGGGGAACTACGGTACGAGCAGTACTTC

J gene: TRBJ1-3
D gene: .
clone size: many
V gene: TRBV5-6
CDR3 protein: CASSFGGSGNTIYF
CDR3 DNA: TGTGCCAGCAGCTTTGGCGGGTCTGGAAACACCATATATTTT

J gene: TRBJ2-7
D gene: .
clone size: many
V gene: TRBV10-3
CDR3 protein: CAISESPTTRPTYEQYF
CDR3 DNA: TGTGCCATCAGTGAGTCACCTACGACTAGACCTACGTACGAGCAGTACTTC

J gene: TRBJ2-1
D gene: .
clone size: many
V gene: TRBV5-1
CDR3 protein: CASSLVLAEGYNEQFF
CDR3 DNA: TGCGCCAGCAGCTTGGTTTTGGCGGAGGGCTACAATGAGCAGTTCTTC

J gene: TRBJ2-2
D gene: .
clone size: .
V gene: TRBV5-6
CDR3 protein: CASSLAPGNTGELFF
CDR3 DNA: TGTGCCAGCAGCTTGGCCCCGGGAAACACCGGGGAGCTGTTTTTT

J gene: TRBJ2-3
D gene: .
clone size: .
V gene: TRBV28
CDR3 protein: CASSLIRRTDTQYF
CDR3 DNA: TGTGCCAGCAGTTTAATCCGACGCACAGATACGCAGTATTTT

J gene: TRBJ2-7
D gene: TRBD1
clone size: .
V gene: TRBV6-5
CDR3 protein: CASSYLTGTSSYEQCF
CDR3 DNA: TGTGCCAGCAGTTACTTGACAGGGACGAGCTCCTACGAGCAGTGCTTC

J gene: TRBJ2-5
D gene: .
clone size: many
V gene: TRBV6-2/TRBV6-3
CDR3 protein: CASSYGQIQETQYF
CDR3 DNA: TGTGCCAGCAGTTACGGACAAATCCAAGAGACCCAGTACTTC

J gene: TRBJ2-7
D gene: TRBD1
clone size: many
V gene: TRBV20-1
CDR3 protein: CSAGRQGAYEQYF
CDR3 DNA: TGCAGTGCTGGTAGACAGGGGGCCTACGAGCAGTACTTC

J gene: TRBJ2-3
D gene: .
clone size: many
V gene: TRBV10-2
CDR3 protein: CASSNQGSEYF
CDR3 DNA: TGCGCCAGCAGTAATCAGGGTTCTGAGTATTTT

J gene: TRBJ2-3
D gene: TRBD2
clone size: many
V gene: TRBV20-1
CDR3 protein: CSARVLAGGPDTQYF
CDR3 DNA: TGCAGTGCTAGAGTTCTAGCGGGAGGCCCAGATACGCAGTATTTT

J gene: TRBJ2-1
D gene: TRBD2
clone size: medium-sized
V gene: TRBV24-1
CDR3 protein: CATSTGTSGILYNEQFF
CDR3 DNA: TGTGCCACCAGTACCGGGACTAGCGGTATTCTGTACAATGAGCAGTTCTTC

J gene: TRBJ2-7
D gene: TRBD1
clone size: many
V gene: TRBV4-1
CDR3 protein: CASSQGTGPYEQYF
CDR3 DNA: TGCGCCAGCAGCCAAGGGACAGGCCCCTACGAGCAGTACTTC

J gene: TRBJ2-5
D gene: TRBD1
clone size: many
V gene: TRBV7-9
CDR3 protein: CASSLGQGGYQETQYF
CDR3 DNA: TGTGCCAGCAGCTTGGGACAGGGGGGATACCAAGAGACCCAGTACTTC

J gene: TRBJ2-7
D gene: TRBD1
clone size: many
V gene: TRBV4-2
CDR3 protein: CASSQEGTGRSYEQYF
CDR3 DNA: TGTGCCAGCAGCCAAGAGGGGACAGGAAGGTCCTACGAGCAGTACTTC

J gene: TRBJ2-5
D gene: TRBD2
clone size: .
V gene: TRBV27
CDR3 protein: CVSSPGGGETQYF
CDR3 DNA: TGTGTCAGCAGTCCGGGAGGGGGGGAGACCCAGTACTTC

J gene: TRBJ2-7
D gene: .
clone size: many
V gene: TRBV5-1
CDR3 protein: CASSLGASKNEQYF
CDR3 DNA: TGCGCCAGCAGCCTAGGAGCGTCCAAGAACGAGCAGTACTTC

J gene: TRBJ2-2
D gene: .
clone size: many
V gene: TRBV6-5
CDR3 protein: CASSSPTGTVLTGELFF
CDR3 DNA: TGTGCCAGCAGTTCCCCCACCGGTACCGTCCTGACCGGGGAGCTGTTTTTT

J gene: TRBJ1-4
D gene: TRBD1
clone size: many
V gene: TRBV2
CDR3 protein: CASNSGQGGEKLFF
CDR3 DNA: TGTGCCAGCAATAGCGGACAGGGAGGTGAAAAACTGTTTTTT

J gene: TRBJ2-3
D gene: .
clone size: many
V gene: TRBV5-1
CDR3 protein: CASSGQTTTDTQYF
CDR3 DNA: TGCGCCAGCAGCGGACAAACGACTACAGATACGCAGTATTTT

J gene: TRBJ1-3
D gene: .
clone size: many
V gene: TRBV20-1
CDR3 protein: CSAKSGLTGNTIYF
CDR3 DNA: TGCAGTGCTAAATCAGGGTTAACTGGAAACACCATATATTTT

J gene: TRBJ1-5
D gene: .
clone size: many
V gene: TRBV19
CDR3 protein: CASSIIGGAGQPQHF
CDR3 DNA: TGTGCCAGTAGTATAATAGGGGGGGCGGGACAGCCCCAGCATTTT

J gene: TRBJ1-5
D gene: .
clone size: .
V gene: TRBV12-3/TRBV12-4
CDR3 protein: CASRDMVGAQHF
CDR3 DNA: TGTGCCAGCAGGGATATGGTGGGGGCCCAGCATTTT